These 27 T cell receptor beta chains originate from one sample sequenced in a study of blood T cell repertoires in COVID-19. This table comes from immunoSEQ multiplex PCR, and its TCRdb copy is limited to in-frame clones, with some not included. The sample lists 300,000 or so clones; roughly 85% were seen once. Sequencing was performed on PBMCs or T cells enriched from blood (not recorded which). The receptors were sampled from a woman aged 40 to 50 with acute COVID-19.

For this clone: Other DNA sequences of this sample code for an identical CDR3. The J gene is TRBJ2-7, the V gene TRBV7-2; D is unclear. CDR3 length: 12 amino acids. Germline-derived CDR1 and CDR2 are SGHTA and FQGNSA. V was trimmed by 4 bases and J by 2 bases, leaving 6 bases between them. CDR3 coding DNA: TGTGCCAGCAGCTCCTCTCCCTACGAGCAGTACTTC. This gives the protein CASSSSPYEQYF.

This chain links TRBV15 with TRBJ2-7, with D possibly TRBD2 on 6 matching bases. The CDR3 consists of 14 residues. From germline, CDR1 is LNHNV and CDR2 YYDKDF (reference sequence). With 4 bases removed from V and 4 bases from J, the gap between germline ends came to 14 bases. This CDR3 is CATSTRNGTYEQYF. CDR3 nucleotides: TGTGCCACCAGCACCAGAAACGGGACTTACGAGCAGTACTTC.

Concerning this clone itself: Within the sample, other DNA sequences also encode this same CDR3. The V gene is TRBV7-9, the J gene TRBJ1-6; unclear D gene. Germline V gene data show CDR1 as SEHNR and CDR2 as FQNEAQ (reference sequence). This CDR3 is built from 12 residues. The ends were cut back, 3 bases at V and 6 bases at J, with 3 bases in the middle. Here the CDR3 reads CASSFSNSPLHF. CDR3 DNA sequence: TGTGCCAGCAGCTTTAGTAATTCACCCCTCCACTTT.

V and J are TRBV7-8 and TRBJ1-3; TRBD1 might be the D (5 bases). Germline CDR1 SGHVS, CDR2 FQNEAQ. Deletions cut 4 bases from V and 1 base from J, with 8 bases between. There are 14 residues in the CDR3. The DNA of the CDR3 is TGTGCCAGCAGCTCAACAGGATCTGGAAACACCATATATTTT. It yields the protein CASSSTGSGNTIYF. Full variable domain (outside the CDR3, taken from reference TRBV7-8 and TRBJ1-3): GAGVSQSPRYKVAKRGQDVALRCDPISGHVSLFWYQQALGQGPEFLTYFQNEAQLDKSGLPSDRFFAERPEGSVSTLKIQRTQQEDSAVYLCASSSTGSGNTIYFGEGSWLTVV.

This rearrangement joins TRBV4-2 to TRBJ1-5; possible D gene TRBD1, 5 bases. This CDR3 is built from 15 residues. CDR1 is LGHNA, CDR2 YNFKEQ, per germline. V gave up 0 bases and J gave up 4 bases, with 10 bases separating them. CDR3 protein: CASSQESGRNQPQHF. The CDR3 bases are TGTGCCAGCAGCCAAGAGTCAGGGAGGAATCAGCCCCAGCATTTT.

The rearrangement joins TRBV5-4 to TRBJ1-1; D ambiguous. Trimming left V 0 bases short and J 2 bases short, with 8 bases between. Germline V gene lookup returns CDR1 SGHNT and CDR2 YYREEE (reference sequence). The CDR3 spans 14 residues. DNA of the CDR3: TGTGCCAGCAGCTTGGAGCAGGCCAACACTGAAGCTTTCTTT. This gives the protein CASSLEQANTEAFF.

The chain carries TRBV5-6 and TRBJ2-5; possibly TRBD2 for D (6 bases). CDR1 and CDR2 from the germline V gene are SGHDT and YYEEEE. V was trimmed by 4 bases and J by 2 bases, leaving 15 bases between them. CDR3 length: 15 residues. The CDR3 DNA reads TGTGCCAGCAGCGGTAGAAGCGGGCCGCAAGAGACCCAGTACTTC. It yields the protein CASSGRSGPQETQYF.

The chain couples TRBV28 to TRBJ2-7; D is perhaps TRBD1 (6 bases). The germline V and J ends were trimmed by 5 bases and 4 bases, with 9 bases remaining between them. Germline assignment: CDR1 MDHEN and CDR2 SYDVKM. This CDR3 contains 12 residues. The CDR3 DNA follows: TGTGCCAGCAGTCCGCAGGGGTACGAGCAGTACTTC. This sequence encodes CASSPQGYEQYF.

This chain joins TRBV5-1 and TRBJ1-5; 7 bases fit TRBD1. The CDR3 consists of 15 residues. Germline assignment: CDR1 SGHRS and CDR2 YFSETQ. V was pared by 1 base and J by 5 bases, with 6 bases of the junction left unmatched. CDR3 coding DNA: TGCGCCAGCAGCTTGCCCGGGACAGAGGATCAGCCCCAGCATTTT. Its translation is CASSLPGTEDQPQHF.

The chain couples TRBV7-3 to TRBJ2-5; D ambiguous. The CDR3 consists of 14 residues. The ends were cut back, 5 bases at V and 4 bases at J, with 14 bases in the middle. The germline V gene encodes CDR1 SGHTA and CDR2 FQGTGA. In DNA, the CDR3 is TGTGCCAGCAGCCCTTCGGGTCCGGGAGAGACCCAGTACTTC. Translated: CASSPSGPGETQYF.

This clone was observed a few times. The chain links TRBV18 to TRBJ2-7; a possible D gene is TRBD1 (6 bases). Trimming took off 3 bases at V and 6 bases at J, with 15 bases between the two ends. This CDR3 spans 14 amino acids. Germline V gene lookup returns CDR1 KGHSH and CDR2 LQKENI. In DNA, the CDR3 is TGTGCCAGCTCACCTTCACAGGGTTTTGCCGAGCAGTACTTC. This sequence encodes CASSPSQGFAEQYF.

This clone was detected once. This sequence joins TRBV28 and TRBJ2-7; D gene uncertain. This CDR3 is 12 amino acids long. V shed 10 bases and J shed 7 bases, with 17 bases lying between them. Germline V lookup: CDR1 MDHEN, CDR2 SYDVKM. CDR3 coding DNA: TGTGCCACTAAAGGAGCGTCTTTGGAGCAGTACTTC. It translates to CATKGASLEQYF.

The chain uses TRBV6-6 and TRBJ2-3, with TRBD2 matching 7 bases. The germline CDR1 and CDR2 sequences are MNHNY and SVGAGI (reference sequence). CDR3 size: 14 residues. CDR3 region: CASRPSGDADTQYF. Here the CDR3 DNA reads TGTGCGAGCCGTCCTAGCGGAGACGCAGATACGCAGTATTTT.

The J gene is TRBJ1-6, the V gene TRBV28; 7 bases fit TRBD1. Germline V lookup: CDR1 MDHEN, CDR2 SYDVKM. The CDR3 is 13 residues long. Unmatched junction bases numbered 4, after V lost 7 bases and J lost 7 bases. CDR3 in DNA: TGTGCCAGCATGACAGGGCTGAATTCACCCCTCCACTTT. It codes for CASMTGLNSPLHF.

This clone was seen a handful of times. The CDR3 nucleotides are TGTGCCAGCAGCCCGAAGGGCCAGTTGGGGCATGAGCAGTTCTTC. This codes for CASSPKGQLGHEQFF. The V call is TRBV7-9, the J call TRBJ2-1, with D possibly matching TRBD1 (5 bases). Trimming removed 5 bases at V and 8 bases at J, with 19 bases between. This CDR3 is built from 15 residues. Germline V gene sequence: CDR1 SEHNR, CDR2 FQNEAQ (reference sequence).

The chain has TRBV9 and TRBJ2-1, with D perhaps matching TRBD2 (7 bases). Germline CDR1 SGDLS, CDR2 YYNGEE. The CDR3 is 20 residues long. With 3 bases removed from V and 0 bases from J, the gap between germline ends came to 25 bases. The CDR3, as DNA: TGTGCCAGCAGCGCGACCGGGACTATTCAGCAGGGGAGCTCCTACAATGAGCAGTTCTTC. This encodes CASSATGTIQQGSSYNEQFF.

The table lists this clone with a count of one. This rearrangement joins TRBV7-9 to TRBJ2-3; D unresolved. CDR1 is SEHNR, CDR2 FQNEAQ, per germline (reference sequence). V gave up 1 base and J gave up 5 bases, with 4 bases separating them. This CDR3 has 12 amino acids. CDR3 residues: CASSLDKDTQYF. CDR3 DNA sequence: TGTGCCAGCAGCTTAGACAAAGATACGCAGTATTTT.

The chain combines TRBV6-5 with TRBJ2-2, with 7 bases matching TRBD2. Germline loops: CDR1 MNHEY, CDR2 SVGAGI. The CDR3 consists of 11 residues. With V trimmed by 9 bases and J by 7 bases, 2 bases remained unmatched. CDR3 sequence reads: CASWGGGELFF. The CDR3 DNA is TGTGCCAGTTGGGGGGGCGGGGAGCTGTTTTTT.

This sequence joins TRBV28 and TRBJ1-4; D gene ambiguous. Trimming took 1 base from V and 6 from J, leaving 9 bases between them. The CDR3 is 14 residues long. The germline CDR1 and CDR2 sequences are MDHEN and SYDVKM. The DNA of the CDR3 is TGTGCCAGCAGTTTATACCACGGTGATGAAAAACTGTTTTTT. Translating it yields CASSLYHGDEKLFF. The whole variable domain, filled in from reference TRBV28 and TRBJ1-4, reads DVKVTQSSRYLVKRTGEKVFLECVQDMDHENMFWYRQDPGLGLRLIYFSYDVKMKEKGDIPEGYSVSREKKERFSLILESASTNQTSMYLCASSLYHGDEKLFFGSGTQLSVL.

This chain connects TRBV28 to TRBJ1-5, with D maybe TRBD1 (6 bases). CDR1 is MDHEN and CDR2 is SYDVKM in the germline V gene. The CDR3 consists of 15 residues. The V end lost 4 bases, the J end lost 2 bases, and 12 bases lay between the germline ends. The CDR3 is CASSYRGGRNQPQHF. The CDR3 DNA follows: TGTGCCAGCAGTTACCGGGGGGGGCGCAATCAGCCCCAGCATTTT.

The rearrangement links TRBV19 to TRBJ1-6; TRBD1 matches at 10 bases. J gave up 8 bases and V 10 bases, and 11 bases lay outside the gene matches. The CDR3 spans 15 residues. Germline V gene lookup returns CDR1 LNHDA and CDR2 SQIVND (reference sequence). The CDR3 spells CATERTGTGDSPLHF. Written as DNA, the CDR3 is TGTGCCACCGAAAGAACCGGGACAGGGGATTCACCCCTCCACTTT.

The chain couples TRBV19 to TRBJ2-1, with 13 positions matching TRBD2. The CDR3 has 15 residues. Germline values: CDR1 LNHDA, CDR2 SQIVND (reference sequence). DNA for the CDR3: TGTGCTACCCACTCACTAGCGGGAGGGTACAATGAGCAGTTCTTC. It encodes CATHSLAGGYNEQFF. Looking up the rest from reference TRBV19 and TRBJ2-1 gives the full variable domain: DGGITQSPKYLFRKEGQNVTLSCEQNLNHDAMYWYRQDPGQGLRLIYYSQIVNDFQKGDIAEGYSVSREKKESFPLTVTSAQKNPTAFYLCATHSLAGGYNEQFFGPGTRLTVL.

The rearrangement links TRBV10-3 to TRBJ1-5; a weak D match, TRBD1 (5 bases). The CDR3 covers 14 residues. V was clipped by 0 bases and J by 7 bases, with 10 bases between them. CDR1 and CDR2 (germline): ENHRY, SYGVKD. The CDR3 here is CAISESGGVQPQHF. CDR3 in DNA: TGTGCCATCAGTGAGTCCGGGGGGGTCCAGCCCCAGCATTTT.

This clone was seen a handful of times. The gene calls are TRBV4-3 and TRBJ2-2, with TRBD2 matching 11 bases. Germline V gene lookup returns CDR1 LGHNA and CDR2 YSLEER. The V and J ends lost 0 bases and 5 bases, in that order; junction bases with no gene match: 8. The CDR3 is 18 residues long. This chain's CDR3 is CASSQDLYLAGGTGELFF. CDR3 nucleotide sequence: TGCGCCAGCAGCCAAGATTTATACCTAGCGGGGGGTACCGGGGAGCTGTTTTTT.

V usage is TRBV6-2 or TRBV6-3 and J usage is TRBJ2-1, with 7 bases fitting TRBD1. The CDR3 extends over 18 amino acids. CDR1 and CDR2 (germline): MNHEY, SVGEGT. The trim removed 2 bases at V and 3 bases at J, leaving 13 bases unmatched. The CDR3 is CASSYDIKGARDYNEQFF. In DNA form, the CDR3 reads TGTGCCAGCAGTTACGATATTAAGGGGGCCCGCGACTACAATGAGCAGTTCTTC.

The CDR3 spells CASSQDQRFDRSHTGELFF. In nucleotides, the CDR3 is TGTGCCAGCAGCCAAGATCAGAGGTTCGACAGGTCTCACACCGGGGAGCTGTTTTTT. V usage is TRBV14 and J usage is TRBJ2-2; possible D gene TRBD1, 6 bases. The germline CDR1 and CDR2 sequences are SGHDN and FVKESK. The CDR3 runs to 19 residues. The V end lost 0 bases, the J end lost 3 bases, and 20 bases lay between the germline ends.

J is TRBJ2-3 and V is TRBV7-9, with 7 bases matching TRBD1. The junction had 5 bases not matched to a gene; V was cut back by 3 bases and J by 2 bases. The germline V gene has CDR1 SEHNR and CDR2 FQNEAQ (reference sequence). The CDR3 is 15 residues long. The CDR3 reads CASSFRGTVTDTQYF. CDR3 bases: TGTGCCAGCAGCTTTAGGGGGACAGTCACAGATACGCAGTATTTT.